Shown below are 10 T cell receptor beta chains from a single sample sequenced in a study of metastatic and nonmetastatic thyroid tumors. MiXCR re-clonotyped the PCR reads for TCRdb. Of around 15,000 clones listed, roughly 36% are singletons. Treatment of any kind had been given to no patient before thyroid surgery. The sequencing sample was made of tumor tissue. The source is a male donor with papillary thyroid cancer or a benign thyroid nodule (not recorded which). Some clones in this sample may be carry-over from other donors' samples.

This clone was observed at least ten times. At one end, the junction sequence differs from germline, possibly due to a read error. Other DNA sequences in the sample encode the same CDR3. This chain connects TRBV18 to TRBJ2-5; D perhaps matches TRBD1 (7 bases). The CDR3 sequence is 14 residues long. In germline, CDR1 is KGHSH, CDR2 LQKENI. CDR3 bases: TGTGCCAGCTCACGCGGGACAGACCAGGAGACCCAGTACTTC. Translation: CASSRGTDQETQYF.

This clone was seen at least ten times. The V call is TRBV20-1, the J call TRBJ2-3; 7 nucleotides line up with TRBD2. CDR1 is DFQATT and CDR2 is SNEGSKA in the germline V gene (reference sequence). The trim removed 5 bases at V and 2 bases at J, leaving 7 bases unmatched. CDR3 length equals 14 residues. CDR3: CSAWAGELTDTQYF. DNA for the CDR3: TGCAGTGCTTGGGCGGGGGAACTCACAGATACGCAGTATTTT.

This clone was observed many times. V is TRBV28 and J is TRBJ2-5; 11 bases fit TRBD2. The V gene end was trimmed by 6 bases and the J gene end by 5 bases; junction bases not matched to a gene: 17. Germline V lookup: CDR1 MDHEN, CDR2 SYDVKM. The CDR3 contains 18 residues. CDR3 residues: CASSPGTSGLPASETQYF. In nucleotides, the CDR3 is TGTGCCAGCAGCCCCGGGACTAGCGGTCTACCTGCGTCGGAGACCCAGTACTTC.

The chain is built from TRBV9 and TRBJ2-1; 8 bases line up with TRBD2. J lost 6 bases, V lost 0 bases, and 5 bases had no gene match. Germline CDR1 is SGDLS and CDR2 is YYNGEE. CDR3 size: 15 residues. DNA of the CDR3: TGTGCCAGCAGCGTAGAGTATGGGACTAGCAATGAGCAGTTCTTC. As protein: CASSVEYGTSNEQFF.

The genes are TRBV11-2 and TRBJ2-7; no reliable D call. Trimming took off 6 bases at V and 5 bases at J, with 11 bases between the two ends. The CDR3 sequence is 12 residues long. CDR1 SGHAT and CDR2 FQNNGV come from the germline V gene. The CDR3 DNA follows: TGTGCCAGCAGGCAAGGTAGGGACGAGCAGTACTTC. Its translation: CASRQGRDEQYF.

The table lists this clone with many counts. The chain links TRBV27 to TRBJ2-1, with 7 bases fitting TRBD1. The CDR3 spans 16 residues. The germline gives CDR1 MNHEY, CDR2 SMNVEV (reference sequence). The V and J ends lost 7 bases and 0 bases, in that order; junction bases with no gene match: 9. The CDR3 DNA is TGTGCCAGCACCGCCCCAGGGGGAAGCTCCTACAATGAGCAGTTCTTC. The encoded protein is CASTAPGGSSYNEQFF.

At least ten counts were recorded for this clone. This chain joins TRBV12-3 or TRBV12-4 and TRBJ2-5; D tentatively reads TRBD1 or TRBD2 (5 bases each). The CDR3 is 15 residues long. V lost 6 bases, J lost 4 bases, and 18 bases lay in between. CDR3 region: CASSLPGRMGETQYF. CDR3 DNA: TGTGCCAGCAGCTTACCGGGACGTATGGGAGAGACCCAGTACTTC.

This clone is labeled as medium-sized. The sample contains more than one DNA sequence encoding this CDR3. The V call is TRBV12-3 or TRBV12-4, the J call TRBJ2-3; possible D gene TRBD2, 5 bases. The CDR3 spans 13 residues. Trimming stripped 3 bases from V and 2 bases from J, with 6 bases between. The DNA for the CDR3 is TGTGCCAGCAGTTTGCGGGTCACAGATACGCAGTATTTT. Amino acids: CASSLRVTDTQYF.

This clone is medium-sized in the sample. The chain joins TRBV6-1 to TRBJ1-2; 7 bases are a match to TRBD1. Germline loops: CDR1 MNHNS, CDR2 SASEGT. V gave up 6 bases and J gave up 7 bases; unmatched junction bases: 14. The CDR3 has 15 residues. The DNA for the CDR3 is TGTGCCAGCAGACGGACAGGAGGAACGCCTGCTGGCTACACCTTC. This gives the protein CASRRTGGTPAGYTF.

V usage is TRBV20-1 and J usage is TRBJ1-2, with TRBD1 as a possible D gene (5 bases). There are 13 residues in the CDR3. The germline CDR1 and CDR2 sequences are DFQATT and SNEGSKA (reference sequence). Trimming pared 0 bases from V and 3 bases from J, leaving 8 bases between. This CDR3 is CSARDQTDYGYTF. The CDR3 coding sequence is TGCAGTGCTAGAGATCAGACAGACTATGGCTACACCTTC.